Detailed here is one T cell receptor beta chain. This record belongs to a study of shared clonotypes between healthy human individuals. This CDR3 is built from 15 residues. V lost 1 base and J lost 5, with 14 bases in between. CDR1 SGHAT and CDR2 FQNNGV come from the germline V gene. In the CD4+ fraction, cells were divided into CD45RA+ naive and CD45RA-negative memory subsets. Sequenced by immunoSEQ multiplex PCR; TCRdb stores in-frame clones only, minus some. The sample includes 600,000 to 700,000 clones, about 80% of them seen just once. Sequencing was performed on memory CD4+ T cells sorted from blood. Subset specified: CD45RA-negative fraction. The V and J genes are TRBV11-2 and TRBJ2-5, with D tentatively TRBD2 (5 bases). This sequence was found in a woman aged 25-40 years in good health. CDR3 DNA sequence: TGTGCCAGCAGCTTAGCCCCCCTAGCCAGGGAGACCCAGTACTTC. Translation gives CASSLAPLARETQYF. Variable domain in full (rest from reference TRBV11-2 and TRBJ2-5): EAGVAQSPRYKIIEKRQSVAFWCNPISGHATLYWYQQILGQGPKLLIQFQNNGVVDDSQLPKDRFSAERLKGVDSTLKIQPAKLEDSAVYLCASSLAPLARETQYFGPGTRLLVL.